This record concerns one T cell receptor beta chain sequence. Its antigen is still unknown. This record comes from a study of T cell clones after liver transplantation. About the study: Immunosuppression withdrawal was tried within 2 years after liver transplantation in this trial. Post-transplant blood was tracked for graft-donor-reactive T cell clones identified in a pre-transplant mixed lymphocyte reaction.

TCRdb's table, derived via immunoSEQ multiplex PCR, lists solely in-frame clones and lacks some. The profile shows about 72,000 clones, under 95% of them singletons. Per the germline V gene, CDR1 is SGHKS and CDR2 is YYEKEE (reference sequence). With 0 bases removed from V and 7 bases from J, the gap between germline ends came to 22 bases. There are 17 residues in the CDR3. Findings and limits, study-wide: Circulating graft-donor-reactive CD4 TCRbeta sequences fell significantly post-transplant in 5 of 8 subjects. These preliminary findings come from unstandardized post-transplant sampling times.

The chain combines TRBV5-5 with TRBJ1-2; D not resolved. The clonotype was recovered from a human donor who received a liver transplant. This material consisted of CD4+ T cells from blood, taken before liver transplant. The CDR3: CASSLAVKDRRLGGYTF. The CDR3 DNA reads TGTGCCAGCAGCTTGGCGGTTAAGGACCGAAGACTTGGTGGCTACACCTTC.